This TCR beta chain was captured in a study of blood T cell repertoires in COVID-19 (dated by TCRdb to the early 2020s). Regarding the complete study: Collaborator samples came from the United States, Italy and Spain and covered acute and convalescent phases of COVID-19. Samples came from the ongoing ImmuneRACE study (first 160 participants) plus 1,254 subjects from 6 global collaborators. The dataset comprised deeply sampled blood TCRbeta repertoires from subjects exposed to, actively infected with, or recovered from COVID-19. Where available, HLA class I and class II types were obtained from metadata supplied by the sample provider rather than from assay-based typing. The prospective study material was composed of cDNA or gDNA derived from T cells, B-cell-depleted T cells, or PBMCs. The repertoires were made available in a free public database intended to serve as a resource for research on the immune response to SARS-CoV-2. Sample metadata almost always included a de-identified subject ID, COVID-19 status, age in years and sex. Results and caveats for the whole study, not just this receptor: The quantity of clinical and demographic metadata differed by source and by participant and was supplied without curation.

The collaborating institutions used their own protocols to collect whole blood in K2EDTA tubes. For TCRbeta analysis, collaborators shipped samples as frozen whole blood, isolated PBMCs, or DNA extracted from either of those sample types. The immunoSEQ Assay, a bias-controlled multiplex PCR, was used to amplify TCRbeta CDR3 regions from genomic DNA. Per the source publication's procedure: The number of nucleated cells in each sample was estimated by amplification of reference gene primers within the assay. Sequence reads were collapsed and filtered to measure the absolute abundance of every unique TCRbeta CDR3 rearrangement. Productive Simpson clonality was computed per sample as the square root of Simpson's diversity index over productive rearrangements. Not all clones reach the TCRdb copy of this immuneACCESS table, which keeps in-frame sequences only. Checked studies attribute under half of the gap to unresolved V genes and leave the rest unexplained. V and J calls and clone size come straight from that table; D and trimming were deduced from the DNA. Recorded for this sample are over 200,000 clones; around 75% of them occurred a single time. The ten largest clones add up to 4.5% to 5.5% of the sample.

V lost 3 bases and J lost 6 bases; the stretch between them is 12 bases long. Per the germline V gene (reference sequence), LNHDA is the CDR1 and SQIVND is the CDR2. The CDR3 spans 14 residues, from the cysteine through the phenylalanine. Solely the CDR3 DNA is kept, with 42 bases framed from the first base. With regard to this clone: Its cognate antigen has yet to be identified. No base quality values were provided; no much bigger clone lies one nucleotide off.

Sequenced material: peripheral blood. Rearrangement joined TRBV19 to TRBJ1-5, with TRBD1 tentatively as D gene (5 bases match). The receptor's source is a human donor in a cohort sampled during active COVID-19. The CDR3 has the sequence CASSILWGSQPQHF. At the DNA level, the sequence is TGTGCCAGTAGTATCCTTTGGGGCAGTCAGCCCCAGCATTTT. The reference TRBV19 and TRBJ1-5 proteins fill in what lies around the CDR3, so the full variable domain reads DGGITQSPKYLFRKEGQNVTLSCEQNLNHDAMYWYRQDPGQGLRLIYYSQIVNDFQKGDIAEGYSVSREKKESFPLTVTSAQKNPTAFYLCASSILWGSQPQHFGDGTRLSIL.